Described below is a single T cell receptor beta chain sequence and its context. V gave up 6 bases and J gave up 0 bases, with 9 bases separating them. The CDR3 has 14 amino acids. Germline V gene sequence: CDR1 MDHEN, CDR2 SYDVKM. This specimen belongs to a study of high-grade serous ovarian cancer treatment subgroups. The tumor samples were collected prior to definitive surgery or chemotherapy. Sequenced by immunoSEQ multiplex PCR; TCRdb stores in-frame clones only, minus some. The profile shows about 8,000 clones, 60% to 80% of them singletons. The sequenced sample consisted of tumor tissue. The sequence derives from a human donor with high-grade serous ovarian cancer. The chain couples TRBV28 to TRBJ1-3; D gene ambiguous. CDR3: CASSSIISGNTIYF. The CDR3 nucleotides are TGTGCCAGCAGCTCGATAATCTCTGGAAACACCATATATTTT.